The clone carrying this T cell receptor beta chain was found once. This sample is part of a study of regulatory T cells in long-lasting Graves disease. Time point indicated: newly diagnosed GD, antithyroid drugs for less than 3 months. The TCR library was made from RNA extracted from PBMCs. Trimming left V 7 bases short and J 4 bases short, with 13 bases between. The CDR3 sequence is 13 residues long. Germline CDR1 LNHNV, CDR2 YYDKDF (reference sequence). For TCR beta, libraries came from iRepertoire HTBI primers and Arm-PCR of CDR3 regions. TCRdb reprocessed the multiplex PCR reads with MiXCR, giving one entry per CDR3 protein. The sample holds hundreds of thousands of distinct CDR3 sequences, approximately 16% seen once. These data were likewise used in another study, on T cells in Graves' hyperthyroidism and ophthalmopathy.

The chain couples TRBV15 to TRBJ2-5, with D perhaps matching TRBD2 (6 bases). The receptor was derived from a middle-aged man with Graves disease. The sample consisted of peripheral blood mononuclear cells (PBMCs), taken at new diagnosis, from a patient treated with antithyroid drugs. The CDR3 is CATTLGGTETQYF. The CDR3 coding sequence is TGTGCCACCACTCTTGGAGGGACAGAGACCCAGTACTTC.